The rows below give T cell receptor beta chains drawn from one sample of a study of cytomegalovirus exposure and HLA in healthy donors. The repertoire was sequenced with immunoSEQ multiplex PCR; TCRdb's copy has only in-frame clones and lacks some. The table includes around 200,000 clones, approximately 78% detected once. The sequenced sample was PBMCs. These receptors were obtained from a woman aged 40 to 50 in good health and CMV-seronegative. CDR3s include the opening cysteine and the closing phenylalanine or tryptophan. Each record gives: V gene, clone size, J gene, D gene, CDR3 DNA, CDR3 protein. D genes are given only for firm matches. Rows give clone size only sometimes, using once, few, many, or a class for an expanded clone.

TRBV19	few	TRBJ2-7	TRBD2	TGTGCCAGTAGTTTGAGCGGGAGGGCCCTGAACGAGCAGTACTTC	CASSLSGRALNEQYF
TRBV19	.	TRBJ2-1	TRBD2	TGTGCCAGTAGTATGGTAGCGGGAGTAGCGAGATACAATGAGCAGTTCTTC	CASSMVAGVARYNEQFF
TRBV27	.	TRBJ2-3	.	TGTGCCAGCAGCGGGAGTTTCGGGGCTGTAGATACGCAGTATTTT	CASSGSFGAVDTQYF
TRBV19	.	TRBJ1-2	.	TGTGCCAGTACTAGACAGAGGAACTATGGCTACACCTTC	CASTRQRNYGYTF
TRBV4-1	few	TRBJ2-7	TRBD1	TGCGCCAGCAGCCAAGAACAAGGGACAGGGGCCTACGAGCAGTACTTC	CASSQEQGTGAYEQYF
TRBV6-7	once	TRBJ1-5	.	TGTGCCAGCAGTTTGGGCAGGGCGGATCAGCCCCAGCATTTT	CASSLGRADQPQHF
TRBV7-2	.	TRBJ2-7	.	TGTGCCAGCAGCTTCGACAGGCGTCTAAACGAGCAGTACTTC	CASSFDRRLNEQYF
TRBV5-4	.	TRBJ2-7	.	TGTGCCAGCAGCTTGCGAGGATCCCCCGGCGAGCAGTACTTC	CASSLRGSPGEQYF
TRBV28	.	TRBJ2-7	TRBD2	TGTGCCAGCAGCCGGGGGACTAGCGGGGACTACGAGCAGTACTTC	CASSRGTSGDYEQYF
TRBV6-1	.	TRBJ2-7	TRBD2	TGTGCCAGCGCTACTAGCGGGAGCTCCCACGAGCAGTACTTC	CASATSGSSHEQYF
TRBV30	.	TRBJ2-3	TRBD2	TGTGCCTGGAGTACGACTATAGCGGGAGGCCGGCGGGATACGCAGTATTTT	CAWSTTIAGGRRDTQYF
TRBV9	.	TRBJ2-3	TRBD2	TGTGCCAGCAGCGTGGCGGGAGGGAGAATGGATACGCAGTATTTT	CASSVAGGRMDTQYF
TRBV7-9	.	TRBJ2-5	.	TGTGCCAGCAGCTATATCCGGATAGGGAGGACCCAGGGGACCCAGTACTTC	CASSYIRIGRTQGTQYF
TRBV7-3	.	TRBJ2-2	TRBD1	TGTGCCAGCAGCCGGACAGGGCAGAACACCGGGGAGCTGTTTTTT	CASSRTGQNTGELFF
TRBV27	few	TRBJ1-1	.	TGTGCCAGCAGTACTACCGGGCGCCGAGGGGGGAACACTGAAGCTTTCTTT	CASSTTGRRGGNTEAFF
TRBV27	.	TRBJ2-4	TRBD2	TGTGCCAGCAAGTCTAGCGGGGAAAACATTCAGTACTTC	CASKSSGENIQYF
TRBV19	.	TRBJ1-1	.	TGTGCCAGTAGTATCTCGGCGGGGAACACTGAAGCTTTCTTT	CASSISAGNTEAFF
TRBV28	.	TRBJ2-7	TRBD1	TGTGCCAGCAGTGGGACAGGGCCCCTCTACGAGCAGTACTTC	CASSGTGPLYEQYF
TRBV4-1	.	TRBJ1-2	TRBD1	TGCGCCAGCAGCCAAGATCCCACAGGGGCCTATGGCTACACCTTC	CASSQDPTGAYGYTF
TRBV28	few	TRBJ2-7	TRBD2	TGTGCCAGCAGGGATAGGCGGACTAGCGGGAGCCACGAGCAGTACTTC	CASRDRRTSGSHEQYF
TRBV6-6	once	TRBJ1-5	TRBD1	TGTGCCAGCAGTCGAGTTCGACAGGGGAAGAATCAGCCCCAGCATTTT	CASSRVRQGKNQPQHF
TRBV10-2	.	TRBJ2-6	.	TGCGCCAGCAGTGTAGGCCAGGCTTCTGGGGCCAACGTCCTGACTTTC	CASSVGQASGANVLTF
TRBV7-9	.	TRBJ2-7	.	TGTGCCAGCAGTCAGCTGCCGGACACTACCTACGAGCAGTACTTC	CASSQLPDTTYEQYF
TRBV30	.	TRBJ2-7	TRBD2	TGTGCCTGGCGACAGGGTCGAAATTCATGGCGACTAGCGGGAGGGCCGTCGCACGAGCAGTACTTC	CAWRQGRNSWRLAGGPSHEQYF
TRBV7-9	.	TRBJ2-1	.	TGTGCCAGCAGTCGGTTTCGGGACTCCCTAAAGGTCCGCTACAATGAGCAGTTCTTC	CASSRFRDSLKVRYNEQFF
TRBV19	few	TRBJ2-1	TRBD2	TGTGCCAGTAGCCGACTAGCGGGAACTTACAATGAGCAGTTCTTC	CASSRLAGTYNEQFF
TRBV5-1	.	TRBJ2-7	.	TGCGCCAGCAGCTTATTGGACAGCGAATACGAGCAGTACTTC	CASSLLDSEYEQYF
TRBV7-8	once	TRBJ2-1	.	TGTGCCAGCAGCTTCCGTGACTTCCGCTCCTACAATGAGCAGTTCTTC	CASSFRDFRSYNEQFF
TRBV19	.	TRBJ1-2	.	TGTGCCAGTAGTATCGGGACAAGGACTAACTATGGCTACACCTTC	CASSIGTRTNYGYTF
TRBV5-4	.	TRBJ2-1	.	TGTGCCAGCAGCTTGGGGCGGGAAGGGCATGAGCAGTTCTTC	CASSLGREGHEQFF
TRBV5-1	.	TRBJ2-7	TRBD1	TGCGCCAGCAGCTTGAGTGGGGACAGCCGCTACTACGAGCAGTACTTC	CASSLSGDSRYYEQYF
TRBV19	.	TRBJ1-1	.	TGTGCCAGTAGTATAGGAGGTCCACGGGGAGGGCCTGAAGCTTTCTTT	CASSIGGPRGGPEAFF
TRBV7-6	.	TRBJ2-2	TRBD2	TGTGCCAGCAGCCGGGGACTAGCGGGACACACCGGGGAGCTGTTTTTT	CASSRGLAGHTGELFF
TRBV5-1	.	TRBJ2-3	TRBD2	TGCGCCAGCAGCTTGGCCCCTGCGGGAGGGGGTACAGATACGCAGTATTTT	CASSLAPAGGGTDTQYF
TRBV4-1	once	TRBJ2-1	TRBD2	TGCGCCAGCAGCCATTCCGTACTAGCGCCCTCCTACAATGAGCAGTTCTTC	CASSHSVLAPSYNEQFF
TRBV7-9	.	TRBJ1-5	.	TGTGCCAGCAGCTTAGGGACAATCAGCAATCAGCCCCAGCATTTT	CASSLGTISNQPQHF
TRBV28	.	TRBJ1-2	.	TGTGTCAGCAGTTCTTCAAGGACAGCCTATAGTGGCTACACCTTC	CVSSSSRTAYSGYTF
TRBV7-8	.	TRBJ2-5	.	TGTGCCAGCAGCTTAGTTAGCAGGGGCGAGACCCAGTACTTC	CASSLVSRGETQYF
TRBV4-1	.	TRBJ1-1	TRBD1	TGCGCCAGCAGCCTCGGGACAGGGAGCATGAACACTGAAGCTTTCTTT	CASSLGTGSMNTEAFF
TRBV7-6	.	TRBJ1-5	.	TGTGCCAGCAGCTTAGAACCCCTGGCTGGTAGCAATCAGCCCCAGCATTTT	CASSLEPLAGSNQPQHF
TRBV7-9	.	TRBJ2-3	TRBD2	TGTGCCAGCAGCGCGAAGCGGGAGTACGCAGATACGCAGTATTTT	CASSAKREYADTQYF
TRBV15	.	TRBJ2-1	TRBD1	TGTGCCACCAGCAGAGCCCTAGGGGGCAGTGAGCAGTTCTTC	CATSRALGGSEQFF
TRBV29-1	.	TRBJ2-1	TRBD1	TGCAGCACACTGGACAGGACCAATGAGCAGTTCTTC	CSTLDRTNEQFF
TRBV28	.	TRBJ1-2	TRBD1	TGTGCCAGCAGTACGGGACAGGGGGCAGGACATGGCTACACCTTC	CASSTGQGAGHGYTF
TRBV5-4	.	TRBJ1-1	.	TGTGCCAGCGCCCGTTGGCCCAGGGTGCGCACTGAAGCTTTCTTT	CASARWPRVRTEAFF
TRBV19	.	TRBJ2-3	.	TGTGCCAGTAGAGTCGGGAGCACAGATACGCAGTATTTT	CASRVGSTDTQYF
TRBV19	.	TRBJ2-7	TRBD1	TGTGCCAGTAGCGGAGGACAGGAACTCTCCTACGAGCAGTACTTC	CASSGGQELSYEQYF
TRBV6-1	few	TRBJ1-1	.	TGTGCCAGCAGTGGGCAGGGGACAATAAACACTGAAGCTTTCTTT	CASSGQGTINTEAFF
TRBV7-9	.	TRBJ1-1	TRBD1	TGTGCCAGCACCACAGGGGGCGAGACGAACACTGAAGCTTTCTTT	CASTTGGETNTEAFF
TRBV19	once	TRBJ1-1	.	TGTGCCAGTAGATCGGAGGCAGGGAACACTGAAGCTTTCTTT	CASRSEAGNTEAFF
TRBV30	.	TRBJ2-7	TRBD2	TGTGCCTGGAGTGTAGCAGCTAGCGGGAGGGCCAGGTACGAGCAGTACTTC	CAWSVAASGRARYEQYF
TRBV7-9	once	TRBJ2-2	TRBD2	TGTGCCAGCATTTTTTCCGTAGCGGGAGAGATCACCGGGGAGCTGTTTTTT	CASIFSVAGEITGELFF
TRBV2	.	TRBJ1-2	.	TGTGCCAGCACCGAACAGGGACACTATGGCTACACCTTC	CASTEQGHYGYTF